This T cell receptor beta chain was observed in a study of stem cell transplantation in POMP-related autoinflammatory disease. Study-level background: The study hypothesized thymoproteasome defects skew the TRB repertoire via impaired CD8+ selection. General study points: Across all analyzed T-cell subsets, patients with PRAID tended toward reduced diversity and increased clonality. Fewer unique TRB V-J gene pairings were identified in patients with PRAID.

The CDR3 totals 16 residues. CDR1 is SGHTA and CDR2 is FQGNSA in the germline V gene. With 2 bases clipped from V and 2 bases from J, the junction kept 7 bases outside the gene matches. Assay: immunoSEQ multiplex PCR; the TCRdb copy retains only in-frame clones and omits some. Of about 1,500 clones in the sample, roughly 77% are singletons; the top ten hold around a quarter. This clone was recorded only once. Its cognate antigen is unknown. Sequencing used Tregs from PBMCs. The sequence came from a human donor in good health. The genes are TRBV7-2 and TRBJ2-7, with 9 bases aligning to TRBD2. CDR3 sequence reads: CASSLLAGFGAYEQYF. The CDR3 DNA sequence: TGTGCCAGCAGCTTACTAGCGGGGTTCGGGGCCTACGAGCAGTACTTC.